A selection of T cell receptor beta chains follows, all from one sample in a study of blood T cells in healthy people across ages. A single record per CDR3 protein comes from TCRdb applying MiXCR to the 5' RACE reads. The table has some 1,500,000 distinct CDR3 sequences, 35% to 45% seen once. The specimen was blood. These receptors all stem from a woman between 18 and 29 years old in good health. Both conserved end residues are part of each CDR3. The order of the fields is clone size, V gene, D gene, J gene, CDR3 protein, CDR3 DNA. D genes are given only for firm matches. Clone size appears in some rows only: once, few, many, or a class for an expanded clone.

NA	TRBV15	NA	TRBJ1-5	CATSGITGDEKYSNQPQHF	TGTGCCACCAGCGGTATTACAGGAGACGAAAAGTATAGCAATCAGCCCCAGCATTTT
few	TRBV7-9	TRBD2	TRBJ2-1	CASRSGLAPRAYNEQFF	TGTGCCAGCAGGTCGGGACTAGCCCCTCGCGCTTACAATGAGCAGTTCTTC
few	TRBV27	TRBD1	TRBJ1-4	CASSLDRGTEKLFF	TGTGCCAGCAGTTTGGACAGGGGGACTGAAAAACTGTTTTTT
NA	TRBV12-3/TRBV12-4	TRBD2	TRBJ2-3	CASSREPLAGGTDTQYF	TGTGCCAGCAGCCGGGAACCACTAGCGGGAGGAACAGATACGCAGTATTTT
NA	TRBV12-3/TRBV12-4	TRBD2	TRBJ2-1	CASTGLARREQFF	TGTGCCAGCACTGGACTAGCCCGCAGGGAGCAGTTCTTC
NA	TRBV3-1	NA	TRBJ1-6	CVSSQGGYNSPLHF	TGTGTCAGCAGCCAAGGCGGCTATAATTCACCCCTCCACTTT
NA	TRBV7-6	NA	TRBJ2-3	CASSKLLPAEGGTDTQYF	TGTGCCAGCAGTAAGCTTCTACCGGCCGAGGGTGGCACAGATACGCAGTATTTT
NA	TRBV11-2	NA	TRBJ1-1	CASSTRGEAFF	TGTGCCAGCAGCACTCGGGGTGAAGCTTTCTTT
once	TRBV30	NA	TRBJ2-7	CAWSTVVNEQYF	TGTGCCTGGAGTACCGTCGTAAATGAGCAGTACTTC
NA	TRBV28	NA	TRBJ2-1	CATAAGPSYNERFF	TGTGCCACCGCTGCGGGGCCCTCCTACAATGAGCGGTTCTTC
few	TRBV12-3/TRBV12-4	NA	TRBJ1-3	CASSLWRASGNTIYF	TGTGCCAGCAGTTTATGGAGAGCCTCTGGAAACACCATATATTTT
NA	TRBV5-1	TRBD1	TRBJ1-2	CASSPDRGAAGYTF	TGCGCCAGCAGCCCGGACAGGGGAGCGGCCGGCTACACCTTC